Below are 3 T cell receptor beta chains sequenced from a single sample in a study of T cell repertoires and HLA-DP antigens. For these TCRs, the target antigens are not known. Repertoires were generated with immunoSEQ multiplex PCR, while TCRdb's copy carries only in-frame clones and drops some. The sample shows roughly 70,000 clones, roughly 77% of them seen only once. What was sequenced was CD4+ T cells from PBMCs. The receptors here all came from a man in his sixties in good health and CMV-seronegative.

V usage is TRBV9 and J usage is TRBJ2-2, with TRBD2 identical over 10 bases. The germline V gene has CDR1 SGDLS and CDR2 YYNGEE. This CDR3 spans 16 amino acids. Unmatched junction bases numbered 6, after V lost 3 bases and J lost 4 bases. CDR3 region: CASSASGRGGTGELFF. In DNA form, the CDR3 reads TGTGCCAGCAGCGCGAGCGGGAGGGGGGGCACCGGGGAGCTGTTTTTT.

The V gene is TRBV5-6, the J gene TRBJ2-1; 8 nucleotides agree with TRBD1. This CDR3 has 11 amino acids. Looked up from germline, CDR1 is SGHDT and CDR2 is YYEEEE. After removal of 3 bases from V and 12 bases from J, the junction contained 2 bases not matched to a gene. CDR3 DNA: TGTGCCAGCAGCTATGACAGGGGGCAGTTCTTC. Amino acids: CASSYDRGQFF.

The chain links TRBV2 to TRBJ1-6; TRBD1 is a possible D gene (5 bases). The V and J ends lost 1 base and 7 bases respectively, with 11 bases between them. In germline, CDR1 is SNHLY, CDR2 FYNNEI. The CDR3 has 15 amino acids. The CDR3 loop is CASSEGQTENSPLHF. For the CDR3, the DNA is TGTGCCAGCAGTGAAGGACAGACCGAGAATTCACCCCTCCACTTT.